A single sample gave rise to the 9 T cell receptor beta chains below, sequenced in a study of human T cells and chemical hapten exposure. Regarding time point: pre-sensitization, week 0. The treatment is: therapeutic diphenylcyclopropenone sensitization with weekly scalp DPC. TCRdb independently ran MiXCR on the RACE reads; one entry per CDR3 protein. The table has approximately 370,000 distinct CDR3 sequences, around 5% seen once. The sample consisted of whole blood, taken in connection with sensitization to the hapten diphenylcyclopropenone (DPC). These receptors all come from a woman between 18 and 30 years old with alopecia areata. Some clones in this sample may be carry-over from other donors' samples.

The chain combines TRBV20-1 with TRBJ1-1; D gene uncertain. Germline V CDR1 and CDR2: DFQATT, SNEGSKA (reference sequence). Trimming pared 0 bases from V and 1 base from J, leaving 12 bases between. There are 15 residues in the CDR3. CDR3 amino acids: CSARDPDLENTEAFF. CDR3 nucleotides: TGCAGTGCTAGAGATCCCGATCTTGAGAACACTGAAGCTTTCTTT.

In this sample, this clonotype turned up many times. V is TRBV12-3 or TRBV12-4 and J is TRBJ2-5, with 9 bases lining up with TRBD2. This CDR3 contains 13 residues. Losses at the gene ends were 2 bases for V and 5 bases for J; bases not matched to a gene: 0. The CDR3 loop reads CASSLTSGETQYF. The CDR3, as DNA: TGTGCCAGCAGTTTAACTAGCGGGGAGACCCAGTACTTC.

The CDR3 loop is CASSMSTGASSGNTIYF. CDR3 coding DNA: TGTGCCAGCAGTATGTCGACAGGGGCCTCCTCTGGAAACACCATATATTTT. The V and J genes are TRBV28 and TRBJ1-3; TRBD1 matches at 8 bases. Looked up from germline, CDR1 is MDHEN and CDR2 is SYDVKM. V shed 5 bases and J 0 bases; nucleotides not matched to a gene: 9. The CDR3 runs to 17 residues.

This clonotype showed up many times. This chain uses TRBV4-3 with TRBJ2-7; TRBD1 is a possible D gene (5 bases). Germline V gene lookup returns CDR1 LGHNA and CDR2 YSLEER. The CDR3 consists of 14 residues. Trimming took 0 bases from V and 2 from J, leaving 8 bases between them. The CDR3 here is CASSQEDTAYEQYF. The CDR3 DNA is TGCGCCAGCAGCCAAGAGGACACCGCCTACGAGCAGTACTTC.

The chain is built from TRBV20-1 and TRBJ2-7; 7 bases map to TRBD2. The germline V gene encodes CDR1 DFQATT and CDR2 SNEGSKA (reference sequence). The CDR3 length is 12 residues. J lost 5 bases, V lost 5 bases, and 6 bases had no gene match. This CDR3 is CSAPSRGNEQYF. The DNA for the CDR3 is TGCAGTGCTCCATCGCGGGGGAACGAGCAGTACTTC.

CDR3 amino acids: CASRTTDSGNTIYF. In DNA form, the CDR3 reads TGCGCCAGCAGAACGACGGACTCTGGAAACACCATATATTTT. The rearrangement uses TRBV10-2 and TRBJ1-3; D remains unclear. Trimming shortened V by 6 bases and J by 0 bases, and 9 bases separated the two germline ends. The germline V gene has CDR1 WSHSY and CDR2 SAAADI. This CDR3 region has 14 residues.

On this clonotype itself: This may be a read error, as it is one base from a much larger clone. V gene TRBV12-3 or TRBV12-4 combines with J gene TRBJ1-4; D remains ambiguous. CDR3 length equals 13 residues. Between the trimmed V and J ends, which lost 6 bases and 5 bases, there was a span of 10 bases. CDR3 sequence reads: CASRGMTNEKLFF. Here the CDR3 DNA reads TGTGCCAGCAGGGGCATGACGAATGAAAAACTGTTTTTT.

This clonotype came up a few times. The gene calls are TRBV7-9 and TRBJ2-5; tentatively, D is TRBD1 (5 bases). Germline assignment: CDR1 SEHNR and CDR2 FQNEAQ (reference sequence). Trimming removed 5 bases from V and 7 bases from J, with 14 bases in between. The CDR3 sequence is 13 residues long. The CDR3 region has the DNA TGTGCCAGCAGCCGTTCAGGGTCAGGGACCCAGTACTTC. This sequence encodes CASSRSGSGTQYF.

This clonotype came up many times. The chain is built from TRBV20-1 and TRBJ2-1; 10 nucleotides agree with TRBD2. This CDR3 has 16 amino acids. Per germline, CDR1 DFQATT and CDR2 SNEGSKA (reference sequence). J was trimmed by 8 bases and V by 6 bases; bases with no gene match: 16. CDR3 in DNA: TGCAGTGCCCCAGGTGGTAGCGGGGGGCCTTATGATGAGCAGTTCTTC. Its translation is CSAPGGSGGPYDEQFF.